The sample holds a few counts of the clone carrying this T cell receptor (beta chain). Its cognate antigen is unknown. This specimen belongs to a study of T cell repertoires in cytomegalovirus infection. In TCRdb, the reads were re-called with MiXCR into one record per CDR3 protein. The sample lists around 500,000 distinct CDR3 sequences, roughly 43% occurring once. Per germline, CDR1 SGHRS and CDR2 YFSETQ. The germline V and J ends were trimmed by 0 bases and 4 bases, with 9 bases remaining between them. CDR3 length equals 14 residues. The chain combines TRBV5-1 with TRBJ2-3; D unclear. This sequence originates from a human donor in good health (CMV status not recorded). Some clones in this sample may be carry-over from other donors' samples. The sample consisted of cultured PBMCs, taken from culture after CMV antigen stimulation. In DNA, the CDR3 is TGCGCCAGCAGCTTGGAAGCCCCGCCAGATACGCAGTATTTT. This codes for CASSLEAPPDTQYF.